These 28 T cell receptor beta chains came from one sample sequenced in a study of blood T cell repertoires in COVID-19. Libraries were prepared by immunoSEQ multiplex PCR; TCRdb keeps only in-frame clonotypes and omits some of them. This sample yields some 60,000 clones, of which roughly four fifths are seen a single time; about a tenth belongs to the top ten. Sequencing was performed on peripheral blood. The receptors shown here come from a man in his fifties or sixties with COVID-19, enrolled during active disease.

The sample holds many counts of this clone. As DNA, the CDR3 is TGTGCCAGCAGCCAAGGGCGGGGCTATGGCTACACCTTC. Translation: CASSQGRGYGYTF. V is TRBV14 and J is TRBJ1-2; D remains ambiguous. Germline V gene data show CDR1 as SGHDN and CDR2 as FVKESK. The length of the CDR3 is 13 residues. The V end was cut by 1 base, the J end by 4 bases, with 7 bases between.

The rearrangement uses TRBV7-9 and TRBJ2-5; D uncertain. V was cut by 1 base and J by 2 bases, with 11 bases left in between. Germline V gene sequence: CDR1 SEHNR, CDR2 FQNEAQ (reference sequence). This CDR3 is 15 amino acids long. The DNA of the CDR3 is TGTGCCAGCAGCTTAGGGGCTACAGATCAAGAGACCCAGTACTTC. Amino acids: CASSLGATDQETQYF. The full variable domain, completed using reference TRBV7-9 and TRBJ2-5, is DTGVSQNPRHKITKRGQNVTFRCDPISEHNRLYWYRQTLGQGPEFLTYFQNEAQLEKSRLLSDRFSAERPKGSFSTLEIQRTEQGDSAMYLCASSLGATDQETQYFGPGTRLLVL.

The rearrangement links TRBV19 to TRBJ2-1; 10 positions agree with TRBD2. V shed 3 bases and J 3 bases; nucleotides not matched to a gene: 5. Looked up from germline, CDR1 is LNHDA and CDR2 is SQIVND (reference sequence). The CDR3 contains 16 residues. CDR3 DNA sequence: TGTGCCAGTAGTATGATGACTAGCGGGTACTACAATGAGCAGTTCTTC. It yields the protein CASSMMTSGYYNEQFF. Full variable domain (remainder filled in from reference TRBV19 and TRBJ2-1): DGGITQSPKYLFRKEGQNVTLSCEQNLNHDAMYWYRQDPGQGLRLIYYSQIVNDFQKGDIAEGYSVSREKKESFPLTVTSAQKNPTAFYLCASSMMTSGYYNEQFFGPGTRLTVL.

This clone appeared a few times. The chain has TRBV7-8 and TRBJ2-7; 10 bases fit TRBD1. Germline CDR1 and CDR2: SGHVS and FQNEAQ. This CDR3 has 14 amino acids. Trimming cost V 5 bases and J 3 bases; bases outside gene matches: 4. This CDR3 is CASSTRTGGYEQYF. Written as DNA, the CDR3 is TGTGCCAGCAGCACCCGGACAGGGGGCTACGAGCAGTACTTC.

The CDR3 region is CASSPVQVGMNTEAFF. The CDR3, as DNA: TGTGCCAGCAGCCCAGTCCAGGTCGGAATGAACACTGAAGCTTTCTTT. The chain recombines TRBV4-2 with TRBJ1-1; D gene ambiguous. This CDR3 is 16 amino acids long. Trimming shortened V by 4 bases and J by 0 bases, and 15 bases separated the two germline ends. Germline-derived CDR1 and CDR2 are LGHNA and YNFKEQ.

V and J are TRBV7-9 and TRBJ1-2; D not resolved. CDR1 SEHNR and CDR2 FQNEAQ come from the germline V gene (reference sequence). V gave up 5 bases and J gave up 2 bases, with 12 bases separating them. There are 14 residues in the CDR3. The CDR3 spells CASSQLSGNYGYTF. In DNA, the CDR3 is TGTGCCAGCAGCCAGTTATCAGGAAACTATGGCTACACCTTC.

The chain's CDR3 is CASSPSGGYEQYF. In DNA form, the CDR3 reads TGTGCCAGCAGTCCTAGCGGAGGCTACGAGCAGTACTTC. The chain couples TRBV7-9 to TRBJ2-7; TRBD2 matches 7 bases. Per the germline V gene, CDR1 is SEHNR and CDR2 is FQNEAQ (reference sequence). The CDR3 length is 13 residues. V lost 6 bases to trimming and J lost 3 bases; unmatched junction nucleotides: 5.

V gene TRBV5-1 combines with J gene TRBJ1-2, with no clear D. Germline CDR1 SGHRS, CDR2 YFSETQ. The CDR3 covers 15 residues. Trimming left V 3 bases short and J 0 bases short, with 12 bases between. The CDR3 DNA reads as TGCGCCAGCAGCTCCGGAACAGATACTAACTATGGCTACACCTTC. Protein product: CASSSGTDTNYGYTF.

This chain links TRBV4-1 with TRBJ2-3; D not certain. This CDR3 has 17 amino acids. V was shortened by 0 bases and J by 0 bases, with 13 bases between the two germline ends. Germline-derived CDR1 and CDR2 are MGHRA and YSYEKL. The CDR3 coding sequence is TGCGCCAGCAGCCAAGAATTTATGAGTGCTAGCACAGATACGCAGTATTTT. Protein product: CASSQEFMSASTDTQYF.

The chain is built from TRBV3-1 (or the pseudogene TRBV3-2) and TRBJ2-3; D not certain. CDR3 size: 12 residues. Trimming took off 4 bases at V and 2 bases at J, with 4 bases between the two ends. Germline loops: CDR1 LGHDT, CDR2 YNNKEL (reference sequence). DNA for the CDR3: TGTGCCAGCAGCCCATCCACAGATACGCAGTATTTT. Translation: CASSPSTDTQYF.

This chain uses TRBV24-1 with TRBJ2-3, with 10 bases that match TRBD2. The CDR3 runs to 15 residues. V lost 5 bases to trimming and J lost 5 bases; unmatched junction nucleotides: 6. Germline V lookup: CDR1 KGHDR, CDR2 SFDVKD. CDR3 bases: TGTGCCACCAGTGCAGCGGGAGGGGGGGTAGATACGCAGTATTTT. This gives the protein CATSAAGGGVDTQYF.

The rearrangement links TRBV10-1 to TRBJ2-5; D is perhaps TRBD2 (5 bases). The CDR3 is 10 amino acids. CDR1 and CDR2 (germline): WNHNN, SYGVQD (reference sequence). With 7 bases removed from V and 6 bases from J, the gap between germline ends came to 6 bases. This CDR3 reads CASTGKTQYF. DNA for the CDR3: TGCGCCAGCACGGGGAAGACCCAGTACTTC.

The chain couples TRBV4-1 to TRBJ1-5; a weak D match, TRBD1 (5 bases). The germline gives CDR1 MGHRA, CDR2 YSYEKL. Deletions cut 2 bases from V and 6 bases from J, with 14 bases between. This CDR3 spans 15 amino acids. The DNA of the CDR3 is TGCGCCAGCAGCCAATTCTTCGGGGGTCGTCAGCCCCAGCATTTT. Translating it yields CASSQFFGGRQPQHF.

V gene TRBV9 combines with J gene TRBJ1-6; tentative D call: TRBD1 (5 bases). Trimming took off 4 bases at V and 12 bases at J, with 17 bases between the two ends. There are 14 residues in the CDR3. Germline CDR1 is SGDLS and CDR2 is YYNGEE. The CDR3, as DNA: TGTGCCAGCAGCACAGAGACAGCTCCGGGACCCCTCCACTTT. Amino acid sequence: CASSTETAPGPLHF.

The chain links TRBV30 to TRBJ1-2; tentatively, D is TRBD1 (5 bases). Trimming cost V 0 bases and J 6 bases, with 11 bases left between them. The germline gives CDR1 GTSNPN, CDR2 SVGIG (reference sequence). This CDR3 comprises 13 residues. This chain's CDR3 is CAWSVGGIDGYTF. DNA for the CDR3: TGTGCCTGGAGTGTCGGGGGAATAGATGGCTACACCTTC.

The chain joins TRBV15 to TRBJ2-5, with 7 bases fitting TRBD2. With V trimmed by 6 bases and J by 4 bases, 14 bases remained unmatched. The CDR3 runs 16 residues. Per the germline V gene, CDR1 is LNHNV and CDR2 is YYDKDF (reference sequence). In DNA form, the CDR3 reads TGTGCCACCAGTCCAGCGGGTAGGCGGGAGCCAGAGACCCAGTACTTC. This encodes CATSPAGRREPETQYF.

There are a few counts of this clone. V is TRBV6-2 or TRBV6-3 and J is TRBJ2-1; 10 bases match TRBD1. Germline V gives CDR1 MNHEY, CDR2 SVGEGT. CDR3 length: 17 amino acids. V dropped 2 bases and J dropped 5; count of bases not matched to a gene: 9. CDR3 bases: TGTGCCAGCAGTTACAATGTCGGGGACAGGGGACACAATGAGCAGTTCTTC. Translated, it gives CASSYNVGDRGHNEQFF.

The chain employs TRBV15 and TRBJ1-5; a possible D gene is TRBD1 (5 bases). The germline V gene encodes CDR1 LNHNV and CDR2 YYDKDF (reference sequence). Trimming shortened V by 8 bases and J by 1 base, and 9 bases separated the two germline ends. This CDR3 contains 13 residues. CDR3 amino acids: CATGKGSNQPQHF. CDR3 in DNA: TGTGCCACCGGGAAGGGGAGCAATCAGCCCCAGCATTTT.

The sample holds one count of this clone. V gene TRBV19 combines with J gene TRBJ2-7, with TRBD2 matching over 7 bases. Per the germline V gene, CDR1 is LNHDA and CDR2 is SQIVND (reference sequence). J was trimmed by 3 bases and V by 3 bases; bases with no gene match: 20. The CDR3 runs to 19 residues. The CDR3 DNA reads TGTGCCAGTAGTATCACCGACGGGAGGCTCTCCGCGGGGTTCTACGAGCAGTACTTC. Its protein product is CASSITDGRLSAGFYEQYF.

This CDR3 is CASQLQGAGQPQHF. CDR3 coding DNA: TGTGCCAGTCAATTACAGGGGGCAGGCCAGCCCCAGCATTTT. The rearrangement links TRBV19 to TRBJ1-5; TRBD1 aligns across 9 bases. This CDR3 spans 14 amino acids. Losses at the gene ends were 8 bases for V and 7 bases for J; bases not matched to a gene: 9. Germline loops: CDR1 LNHDA, CDR2 SQIVND (reference sequence).

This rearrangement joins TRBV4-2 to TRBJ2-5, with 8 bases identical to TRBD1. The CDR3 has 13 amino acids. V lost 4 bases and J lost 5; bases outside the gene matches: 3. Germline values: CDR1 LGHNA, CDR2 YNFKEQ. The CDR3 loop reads CASSPGGRETQYF. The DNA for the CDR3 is TGTGCCAGCAGCCCAGGGGGCCGTGAGACCCAGTACTTC.

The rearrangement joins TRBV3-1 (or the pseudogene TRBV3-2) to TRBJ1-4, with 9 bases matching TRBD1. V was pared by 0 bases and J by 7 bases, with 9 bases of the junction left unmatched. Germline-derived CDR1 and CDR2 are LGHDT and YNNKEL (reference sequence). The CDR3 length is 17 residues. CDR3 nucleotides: TGTGCCAGCAGCCAAGATCGAACAGGGGGCGAGGGTGAAAAACTGTTTTTT. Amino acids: CASSQDRTGGEGEKLFF.

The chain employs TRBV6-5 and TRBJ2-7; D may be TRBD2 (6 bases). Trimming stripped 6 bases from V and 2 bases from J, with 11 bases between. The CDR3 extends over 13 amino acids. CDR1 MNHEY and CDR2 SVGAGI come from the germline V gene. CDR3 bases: TGTGCCAGCAGCTCAGCGGGCCCCTACGAGCAGTACTTC. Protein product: CASSSAGPYEQYF.

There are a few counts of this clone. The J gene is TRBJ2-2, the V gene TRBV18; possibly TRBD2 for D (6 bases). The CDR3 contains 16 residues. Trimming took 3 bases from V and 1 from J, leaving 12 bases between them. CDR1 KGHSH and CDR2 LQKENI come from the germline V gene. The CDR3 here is CASSPLRRGNTGELFF. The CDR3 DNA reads TGTGCCAGCTCACCGCTAAGGAGGGGGAACACCGGGGAGCTGTTTTTT.

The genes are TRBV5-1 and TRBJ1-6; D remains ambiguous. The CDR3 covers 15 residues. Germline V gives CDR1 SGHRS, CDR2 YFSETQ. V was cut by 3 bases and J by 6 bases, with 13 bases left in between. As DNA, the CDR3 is TGCGCCAGCAGCTCGAGCAGAGCGGTTAATTCACCCCTCCACTTT. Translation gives CASSSSRAVNSPLHF. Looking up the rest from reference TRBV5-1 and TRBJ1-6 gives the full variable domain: KAGVTQTPRYLIKTRGQQVTLSCSPISGHRSVSWYQQTPGQGLQFLFEYFSETQRNKGNFPGRFSGRQFSNSRSEMNVSTLELGDSALYLCASSSSRAVNSPLHFGNGTRLTVT.

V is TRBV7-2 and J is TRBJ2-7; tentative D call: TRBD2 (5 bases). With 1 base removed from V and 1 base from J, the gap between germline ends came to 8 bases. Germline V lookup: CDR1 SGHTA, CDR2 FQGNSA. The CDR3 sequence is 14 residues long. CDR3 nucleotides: TGTGCCAGCAGCTTAGGCCGCGGGTCCTACGAGCAGTACTTC. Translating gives CASSLGRGSYEQYF.

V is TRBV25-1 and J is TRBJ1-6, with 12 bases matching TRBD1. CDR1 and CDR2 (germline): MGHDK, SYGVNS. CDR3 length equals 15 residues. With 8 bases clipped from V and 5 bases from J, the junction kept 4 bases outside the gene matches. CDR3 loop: CASGGQGANNSPLHF. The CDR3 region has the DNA TGTGCCAGCGGGGGACAGGGGGCAAATAATTCACCCCTCCACTTT.

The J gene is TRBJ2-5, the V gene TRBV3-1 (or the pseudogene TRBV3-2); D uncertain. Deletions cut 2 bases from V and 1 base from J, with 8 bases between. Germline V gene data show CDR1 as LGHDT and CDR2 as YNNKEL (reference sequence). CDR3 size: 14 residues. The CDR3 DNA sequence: TGTGCCAGCAGCCAACTCAAGCCCCAAGAGACCCAGTACTTC. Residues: CASSQLKPQETQYF.